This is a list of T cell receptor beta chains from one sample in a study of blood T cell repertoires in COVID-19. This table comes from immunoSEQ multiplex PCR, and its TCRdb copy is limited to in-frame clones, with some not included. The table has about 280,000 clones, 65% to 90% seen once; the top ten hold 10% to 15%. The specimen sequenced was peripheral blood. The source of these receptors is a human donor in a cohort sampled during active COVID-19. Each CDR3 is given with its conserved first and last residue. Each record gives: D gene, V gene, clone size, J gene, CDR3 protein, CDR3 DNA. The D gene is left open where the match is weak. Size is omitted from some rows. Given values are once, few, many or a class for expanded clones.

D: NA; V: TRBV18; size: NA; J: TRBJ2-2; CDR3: CASSLDSTNTGELFF; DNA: TGTGCCAGCTCACTGGACAGCACTAACACCGGGGAGCTGTTTTTT
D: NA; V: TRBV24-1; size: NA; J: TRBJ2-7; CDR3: CATSRGSGYEQYF; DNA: TGTGCCACCAGCCGAGGCAGTGGATACGAGCAGTACTTC
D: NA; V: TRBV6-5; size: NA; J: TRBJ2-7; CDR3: CASSQTDNIYEQYF; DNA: TGTGCCAGCAGTCAGACGGACAATATATACGAGCAGTACTTC
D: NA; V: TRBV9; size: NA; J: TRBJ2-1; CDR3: CASSVGRGSYNEQFF; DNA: TGTGCCAGCAGCGTAGGGAGGGGCTCCTACAATGAGCAGTTCTTC
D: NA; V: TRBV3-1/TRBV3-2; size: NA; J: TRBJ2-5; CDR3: CASSQEVVVSETQYF; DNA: TGTGCCAGCAGCCAAGAGGTAGTAGTGTCAGAGACCCAGTACTTC
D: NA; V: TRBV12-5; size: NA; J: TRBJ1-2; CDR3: CASGYGGGNYGYTF; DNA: TGTGCTAGTGGGTATGGGGGAGGGAACTATGGCTACACCTTC
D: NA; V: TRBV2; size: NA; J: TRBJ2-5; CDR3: CASSGTYWDWETQYF; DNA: TGTGCCAGCAGCGGGACATATTGGGATTGGGAGACCCAGTACTTC
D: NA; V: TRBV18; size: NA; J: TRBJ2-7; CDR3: CASSPSRGPYEQYF; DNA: TGTGCCAGCTCCCCGAGCAGGGGTCCCTACGAGCAGTACTTC
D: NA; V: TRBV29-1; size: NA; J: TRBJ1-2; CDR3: CSVVDSTGYTF; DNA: TGCAGCGTTGTGGACAGTACAGGCTACACCTTC
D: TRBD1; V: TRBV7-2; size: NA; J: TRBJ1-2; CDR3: CASSSRRDRPLYGYTF; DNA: TGTGCCAGCAGCTCCCGCCGGGACAGGCCATTATATGGCTACACCTTC
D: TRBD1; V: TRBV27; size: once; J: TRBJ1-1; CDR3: CASRDDRGITEAFF; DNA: TGTGCCAGCAGGGATGACAGGGGAATCACTGAAGCTTTCTTT
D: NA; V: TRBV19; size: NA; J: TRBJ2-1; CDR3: CASSTSERTYNEQFF; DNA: TGTGCCAGTAGTACTTCGGAGAGGACCTACAATGAGCAGTTCTTC
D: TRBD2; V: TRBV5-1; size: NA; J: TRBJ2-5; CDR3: CASSVLGGRKETQYF; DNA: TGCGCCAGCAGCGTACTTGGCGGGAGGAAAGAGACCCAGTACTTC
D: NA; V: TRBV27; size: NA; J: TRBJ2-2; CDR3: CASSPLKGVGTGELFF; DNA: TGTGCCAGCAGTCCCCTGAAGGGAGTAGGCACCGGGGAGCTGTTTTTT
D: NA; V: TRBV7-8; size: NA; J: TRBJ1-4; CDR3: CASSIRQKLATNEKLFF; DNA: TGTGCCAGCAGCATAAGACAGAAACTTGCAACTAATGAAAAACTGTTTTTT
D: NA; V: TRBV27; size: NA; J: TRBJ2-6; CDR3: CASSNMEISGANVLTF; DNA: TGTGCCAGCAGCAACATGGAGATATCTGGGGCCAACGTCCTGACTTTC
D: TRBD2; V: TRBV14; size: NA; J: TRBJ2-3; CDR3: CASSQGRLAGEVEQYF; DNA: TGTGCCAGCAGCCAAGGGAGACTAGCGGGAGAGGTTGAGCAGTATTTT
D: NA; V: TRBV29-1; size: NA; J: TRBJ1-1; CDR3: CSVATGIRTFF; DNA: NA
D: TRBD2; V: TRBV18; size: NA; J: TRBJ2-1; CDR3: CASSPGLAGANEQFF; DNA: TGTGCCAGCTCACCAGGTCTAGCGGGAGCCAATGAGCAGTTCTTC
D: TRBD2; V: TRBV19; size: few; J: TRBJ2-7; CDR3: CASSIGTSGKQYF; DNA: TGTGCCAGTAGTATCGGGACTAGTGGTAAGCAGTACTTC
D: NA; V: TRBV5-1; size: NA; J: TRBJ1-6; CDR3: CASSLQGSYNSPLHF; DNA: TGCGCCAGCAGCTTACAGGGTTCCTATAATTCACCCCTCCACTTT
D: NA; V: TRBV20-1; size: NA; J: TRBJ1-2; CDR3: CSGGGDYGYTF; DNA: TGCAGTGGCGGGGGGGACTATGGCTACACCTTC
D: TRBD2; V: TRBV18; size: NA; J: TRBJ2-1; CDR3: CASSPSSGGYNEQFF; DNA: TGTGCCAGCTCACCAAGCAGCGGGGGATACAATGAGCAGTTCTTC
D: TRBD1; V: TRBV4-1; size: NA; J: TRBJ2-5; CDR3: CASSQVDRGRAGETQYF; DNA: TGCGCCAGCAGCCAGGTGGACAGGGGGAGAGCTGGGGAGACCCAGTACTTC
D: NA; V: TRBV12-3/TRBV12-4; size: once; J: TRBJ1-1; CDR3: CASSLTTNTEAFF; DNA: TGTGCCAGCAGTTTAACAACGAACACTGAAGCTTTCTTT
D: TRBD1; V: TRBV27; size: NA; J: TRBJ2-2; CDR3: CASTFRTGGTGELFF; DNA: TGTGCCAGCACCTTCAGGACAGGGGGGACCGGGGAGCTGTTTTTT
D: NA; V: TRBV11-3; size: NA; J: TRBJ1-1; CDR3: CASSFRRPTEAFF; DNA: TGTGCCAGCAGCTTTAGGAGGCCCACTGAAGCTTTCTTT
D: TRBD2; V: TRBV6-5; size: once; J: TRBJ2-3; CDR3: CASRDSGPTQYF; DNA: TGTGCCAGCAGAGATAGCGGGCCTACGCAGTATTTT
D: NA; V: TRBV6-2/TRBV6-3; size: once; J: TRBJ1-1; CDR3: CASSVMFTEAFF; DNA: TGTGCCAGCAGTGTAATGTTCACTGAAGCTTTCTTT
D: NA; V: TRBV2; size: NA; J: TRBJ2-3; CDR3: CASKRGAHTDTQYF; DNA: TGTGCCAGCAAGAGAGGCGCCCACACAGATACGCAGTATTTT
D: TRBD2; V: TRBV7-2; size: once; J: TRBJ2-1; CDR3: CASSISSSGMVNEQFF; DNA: TGTGCCAGCAGCATCAGTTCTAGCGGGATGGTCAATGAGCAGTTCTTC